This TCR beta chain was observed in a study of T-cell memory formation after mild COVID-19. Findings and limits, study-wide: Among contracting clones, CD4+ were mainly CM/EM and CD8+ enriched in EMRA. While clones contracting from day 15 to 85 were balanced between CD4 and CD8, later expanders leaned CD4+.

The 5'RACE method, run with constant-segment primers, produced TCR alpha and TCR beta cDNA libraries (carrying sample barcodes and UMIs). TCRdb called the 5' RACE reads again in MiXCR, with one record for every CDR3 protein. Counted here are approximately 340,000 distinct CDR3 sequences, under 15% occurring once; the ten biggest clones make up over 20%. Germline V gene data show CDR1 as LNHDA and CDR2 as SQIVND (reference sequence). This CDR3 spans 15 amino acids. The V gene lost 3 bases and the J gene lost 8 bases, with 17 bases spanning the gap. On this clonotype itself: Its antigen is unidentified.

The sequence was collected from a man in his late teens or twenties who had mild COVID-19 (a few samples of this study predate the infection). Cell type and time point are not known. The sequencing sample was made of PBMCs or a T cell subset sorted from them (not recorded which). The V gene is TRBV19, the J gene TRBJ2-1; D gene uncertain. CDR3 region: CASSIRSPGPYEQFF. DNA of the CDR3: TGTGCCAGTAGTATCCGATCACCAGGTCCTTATGAGCAGTTCTTC.